The entry below describes one TCR beta chain. It has no known antigen specificity. There are no base qualities to consult, and no much larger clone falls within one base. The data are from a study of vaccination effects on CD4 cells after COVID-19 (dated by TCRdb to about 2022). The study in broad terms: Participants received two doses of either the BNT162b2 or the mRNA-1273 mRNA SARS-CoV-2 vaccine. Altogether, roughly 10 COVID-19 convalescent patients and a few SARS-CoV-2-naive healthy vaccine recipients made up the full study. In both COVID-19 convalescent patients and infection-naive vaccine recipients, the study compared SARS-CoV-2 spike-specific CD4+ TCR repertoires from before mRNA vaccination with those from after it. The Oncomine TCR Beta short-read assay on an Illumina iSeq 100 was used to sequence cultures from other donors in the study.

The library relied on the immunoSEQ multiplex PCR assay. DNA from the cultured, isolated CD4+ T cells was subjected to TCR beta CDR3 sequencing. The original methods were these. Non-productive TCR sequences were removed and reads were trimmed to the CDR3 region, keeping CDR3s of at least 7 amino acids. The MANAFEST web app was used to identify antigen-specific clonotypes by comparing expansion in peptide wells with expansion in reference cultures. For clones to be considered positive, expansion at FDR<0.05 versus reference and all other wells, an odds ratio above 5, and a frequency above 0.1% in two replicate wells were required. Cross-reactive clonotypes were defined as significantly expanded in SARS-CoV-2 spike wells and in at least one common cold coronavirus spike condition. CDR3 similarity was assessed by Levenshtein distance using the stringdist R package, and unrooted trees were constructed with ape in R 3.6.1. TCRdb limited this immuneACCESS table to in-frame rearrangements with V and J called. A share of clones is missing; checked studies link under half to unresolved V genes, and the rest is unexplained. The DNA was the basis for D and trimming; V, J and clone size are from that table. This sample is represented by 55,000 to 80,000 clones; around three quarters of them were singletons. Approximately 3.8% of the sample is in the top ten clones.

What the research found in general, with its limitations: Clones induced by infection and clones induced by vaccination both contracted markedly at late timepoints after vaccination, which fits with T cell responses waning over time. Limitations of the study were the small number of convalescent patients and the absence of early post-infection timepoints. Among healthy vaccine recipients, nearly all vaccine-induced clones were SARS-CoV-2 mono-reactive, and just 1 of 255 was cross-reactive with common cold coronaviruses.

In the ViraFEST assay, PBMC were stimulated with viral peptide pools, and TCR sequencing was then used to find antigen-specific CD4+ T cell clonotypes based on their expansion. After roughly 11 days of culture, CD4+ T cells were isolated with the EasySep CD4+ T cell isolation kit. Negative nucleocapsid antibody results before and after vaccination confirmed that the healthy vaccine recipients had no prior SARS-CoV-2 infection. Each well held around 2 million PBMC cultured in IMDM containing approximately 5% human AB serum, around 10 IU/ml IL-2 and gentamicin, along with about 10 ug/ml peptides. On days 3 and 7, half of the culture medium was replaced with fresh IL-2-containing medium. Unless otherwise noted, each peptide stimulation condition was cultured in triplicate wells. Using Ficoll-Paque Plus gradient centrifugation, PBMC were separated from whole blood and then either used fresh or cryopreserved at -140C. The overlapping peptide pools covered the spike proteins of SARS-CoV-2 and of the common cold coronaviruses HCoV-NL63, HCoV-OC43 and HCoV-229E. The QIAamp micro DNA kit was used to extract genomic DNA from the cultured CD4+ T cells.

According to the germline V gene, CDR1 reads SGHRS and CDR2 reads YFSETQ. The V end loses 3 bases and the J end loses 11 bases, and a stretch of 19 bases separates them. Reading from cysteine to phenylalanine, the CDR3 counts 14 amino acids. Of the read, only the CDR3 DNA is kept; its 42 bases are in frame from base 1. Sequences were derived from CD4+ T cells from PBMCs cultured with HCoV-OC43 spike peptides, sampled before COVID-19 vaccination. The intended sense of this specimen's cell subset or site label: HCoV-OC43 spike overlapping peptide pool stimulation. The chain is encoded by TRBV5-1 joined to TRBJ2-3; TRBD2 is possibly the D segment (5 matching bases). This sequence originates from a human donor who received a COVID-19 vaccine. The bases are TGCGCCAGCAGCTCCAGAATTCAGTACGGGGTGCAGTATTTT. It is translated as CASSSRIQYGVQYF. With all but the CDR3 taken from the reference TRBV5-1 and TRBJ2-3 genes, the full variable domain is: KAGVTQTPRYLIKTRGQQVTLSCSPISGHRSVSWYQQTPGQGLQFLFEYFSETQRNKGNFPGRFSGRQFSNSRSEMNVSTLELGDSALYLCASSSRIQYGVQYFGPGTRLTVL.